This T cell receptor (beta chain) was recovered during a study of shared clonotypes between healthy human individuals. Study details: Each donor's CD4 naive and CD4 memory cells filled three plates apiece, CD8 naive two, and CD8 memory one.

The CDR3 runs to 17 residues. With 5 bases clipped from V and 2 bases from J, the junction kept 11 bases outside the gene matches. Per germline, CDR1 SGHTA and CDR2 FQGTGA. Cells designated naive CD8 were CD45RO-negative and were positively selected for CCR7, with terminally differentiated effector memory CD45RA+ cells excluded. Donors, healthy HIV-negative adults, lacked recent acute infections or vaccinations. Deep-level running was used for the assay. As originally analysed: Junction-only sequences without quality scores were provided by ImmunoSEQ, so filtering was different. The method was immunoSEQ multiplex PCR; TCRdb's version includes in-frame clones alone and lacks a portion of them. For V, J and clone size, that table is used; D and trimming come from the DNA. Of around 1.9 million clones in the sample, 93% were seen once.

The source of this sequence is a man in his late teens or twenties in good health. Some clones in this sample may be carry-over from other donors' samples. The sequencing sample was made of naive CD8+ T cells from PBMCs. The chain employs TRBV7-3 and TRBJ2-4, with 8 positions matching TRBD2. CDR3 DNA sequence: TGTGCCAGCAGCCCTATGTCCAGCGGGAGTTCCAAAAACATTCAGTACTTC. Translated: CASSPMSSGSSKNIQYF.